This record looks at one T cell receptor beta chain sequence and its context. The V gene lost 3 bases and the J gene lost 4 bases, with 15 bases spanning the gap. The CDR3 length is 15 residues. The V gene's germline CDR1 is KGHSH and CDR2 LQKENI. The data originate from a study of shared clonotypes between healthy human individuals. From CD4+ cells came CD45RA+ naive and CD45RA-negative memory subsets. Profiled with immunoSEQ multiplex PCR; TCRdb holds only in-frame clones, not every one. The sample has 2 million or so clones; 85% to 95% are singletons. Sample: naive CD4+ T cells sorted from blood. Indicated subset: CD45RA+ positively selected. The receptor was isolated from a man aged 18 to 30 in good health. This sequence joins TRBV18 and TRBJ1-1, with D maybe TRBD1 (5 bases). The CDR3 DNA is TGTGCCAGCTCACCCGTCAGGGTAGGCGGCACTGAAGCTTTCTTT. Protein sequence: CASSPVRVGGTEAFF.